The 28 T cell receptor beta chains in this list originate from one sample, sequenced in a study of blood T cell repertoires in COVID-19. TCRdb's table, derived via immunoSEQ multiplex PCR, lists solely in-frame clones and lacks some. The table includes some 130,000 clones, 65% to 90% detected once. The sample was peripheral blood. Receptors were obtained from a woman aged 60 to 75 with active or convalescent COVID-19.

This chain connects TRBV7-8 to TRBJ2-1; 14 nucleotides align to TRBD2. The CDR3 loop spans 16 amino acids. In germline, CDR1 is SGHVS, CDR2 FQNEAQ. With V trimmed by 6 bases and J by 0 bases, 1 base remained unmatched. The CDR3 bases are TGTGCCAGCAGAGGACTAGCGGGGGGCTCCTACAATGAGCAGTTCTTC. It specifies CASRGLAGGSYNEQFF. The full variable domain, completed using reference TRBV7-8 and TRBJ2-1, is GAGVSQSPRYKVAKRGQDVALRCDPISGHVSLFWYQQALGQGPEFLTYFQNEAQLDKSGLPSDRFFAERPEGSVSTLKIQRTQQEDSAVYLCASRGLAGGSYNEQFFGPGTRLTVL.

V usage is TRBV30 and J usage is TRBJ2-2; 10 positions match TRBD2. The CDR3 totals 16 residues. Trimming at V came to 4 bases and at J to 9 bases, leaving 14 bases not matched to a gene. The germline gives CDR1 GTSNPN, CDR2 SVGIG (reference sequence). CDR3 sequence reads: CAWTGIAGGGSRELFF. The CDR3 DNA reads TGTGCCTGGACGGGGATAGCGGGAGGTGGAAGCCGGGAGCTGTTTTTT.

The V call is TRBV19, the J call TRBJ1-5; 12 nucleotides match TRBD1. Germline CDR1 LNHDA, CDR2 SQIVND (reference sequence). The CDR3 consists of 17 residues. Trimming took 7 bases from V and 5 from J; bases not matched to a gene: 12. The CDR3 nucleotides read TGTGCCAGTAACCGGGGACAGGGGGCACGGATTGATCAGCCCCAGCATTTT. Its protein is CASNRGQGARIDQPQHF.

The V and J genes are TRBV6-5 and TRBJ1-5, with 9 bases identical to TRBD1. CDR3 length: 15 amino acids. From germline, CDR1 is MNHEY and CDR2 SVGAGI. V trimming: 6 bases; J trimming: 5 bases; junction bases outside the gene matches: 8. The CDR3 sequence: CASSSMDRGDQPQHF. The CDR3 bases are TGTGCCAGCAGCTCGATGGACAGGGGAGATCAGCCCCAGCATTTT.

This clone has just one count. The J gene is TRBJ2-5, the V gene TRBV6-5; D is unresolved. V lost 6 bases and J lost 2, with 10 bases in between. Germline V lookup: CDR1 MNHEY, CDR2 SVGAGI. CDR3 length: 13 residues. The CDR3 sequence: CASRSRYQETQYF. As DNA, the CDR3 is TGTGCCAGCAGATCTAGATATCAAGAGACCCAGTACTTC.

This clone showed up just once. The CDR3 loop is CASSLRRESEQYF. For the CDR3, the DNA is TGTGCCAGCAGCCTTAGGAGGGAGAGCGAGCAGTACTTC. The chain uses TRBV7-2 and TRBJ2-4; D might be TRBD2 (6 bases). Near its end, the DNA agrees better with TRBJ2-7, so the J call may be wrong. The germline gives CDR1 SGHTA, CDR2 FQGNSA. The CDR3 length is 13 residues.

There are a few counts of this clone. The V and J genes are TRBV5-6 and TRBJ1-3, with D possibly being TRBD1 (5 bases). V lost 1 base and J lost 0, with 11 bases in between. Per the germline V gene, CDR1 is SGHDT and CDR2 is YYEEEE. CDR3 size: 16 residues. The CDR3 loop reads CASSLYQGNSGNTIYF. CDR3 sequence (DNA): TGTGCCAGCAGCTTGTATCAGGGAAACTCTGGAAACACCATATATTTT.

This clone was seen more than once but under ten times. This chain connects TRBV19 to TRBJ1-4, with D perhaps TRBD1 (6 bases). From germline, CDR1 is LNHDA and CDR2 SQIVND (reference sequence). This CDR3 has 15 residues. V was shortened by 5 bases and J by 5 bases, with 15 bases between the two germline ends. The DNA of the CDR3 is TGTGCCAGTAGTGTCGCAACAGGGTCAAATGAAAAACTGTTTTTT. It encodes CASSVATGSNEKLFF.

The rearrangement joins TRBV11-1 to TRBJ2-7, with TRBD2 as a possible D gene (6 bases). The CDR3 runs 13 residues. Germline V gives CDR1 SGHAT, CDR2 FQDESV (reference sequence). The V gene lost 5 bases and the J gene lost 6 bases, with 14 bases spanning the gap. CDR3 residues: CASSGEWRGEQYV. The CDR3 DNA reads TGTGCCAGCAGCGGCGAATGGAGGGGCGAGCAGTACGTC.

This clone has more than one count but fewer than ten. The CDR3 region has the DNA TGTGCCAGCAGCAGCACCGGGACATCCACTGAAGCTTTCTTT. It encodes CASSSTGTSTEAFF. The J gene is TRBJ1-1, the V gene TRBV7-2; D possibly corresponds to TRBD1 (6 bases). V was pared by 5 bases and J by 4 bases, with 14 bases between. The CDR3 length is 14 residues. The germline V gene encodes CDR1 SGHTA and CDR2 FQGNSA.

V is TRBV2 and J is TRBJ1-1; D gene ambiguous. Deletions cut 7 bases from V and 8 bases from J, with 14 bases between. The CDR3 is made up of 12 amino acids. From germline, CDR1 is SNHLY and CDR2 FYNNEI. CDR3 loop: CASKEEGYEAFF. The CDR3 DNA is TGTGCCAGCAAAGAAGAGGGCTACGAAGCTTTCTTT. The whole variable domain, filled in from reference TRBV2 and TRBJ1-1, reads EPEVTQTPSHQVTQMGQEVILRCVPISNHLYFYWYRQILGQKVEFLVSFYNNEISEKSEIFDDQFSVERPDGSNFTLKIRSTKLEDSAMYFCASKEEGYEAFFGQGTRLTVV.

The chain joins TRBV20-1 to TRBJ1-2; a possible D gene is TRBD1 (6 bases). This CDR3 is 12 amino acids long. The V gene's germline CDR1 is DFQATT and CDR2 SNEGSKA (reference sequence). The germline V and J ends were trimmed by 3 bases and 5 bases, with 10 bases remaining between them. In nucleotides, the CDR3 is TGCAGTGCTAGTCCTAGGGGGTATGGCTACACCTTC. Amino acid sequence: CSASPRGYGYTF.

About this clone itself: Distinct nucleotide sequences in the sample also encode this CDR3. DNA of the CDR3: TGTGCCAGCAGCCCACTCAACACCGGGGAGCTGTTTTTT. It encodes CASSPLNTGELFF. The chain carries TRBV11-2 and TRBJ2-2, with D hard to call. Looked up from germline, CDR1 is SGHAT and CDR2 is FQNNGV. V lost 5 bases and J lost 2, with 6 bases in between. There are 13 residues in the CDR3. Based on the CDR3 plus reference TRBV11-2 and TRBJ2-2, the full variable domain is EAGVAQSPRYKIIEKRQSVAFWCNPISGHATLYWYQQILGQGPKLLIQFQNNGVVDDSQLPKDRFSAERLKGVDSTLKIQPAKLEDSAVYLCASSPLNTGELFFGEGSRLTVL.

This chain joins TRBV5-1 and TRBJ1-2; D is undetermined. Germline assignment: CDR1 SGHRS and CDR2 YFSETQ. This CDR3 region has 18 residues. Trimming took off 4 bases at V and 0 bases at J, with 22 bases between the two ends. Here the CDR3 DNA reads TGCGCCAGCAGCCAAAGCCGGGAGACCCGAGTTTCTAACTATGGCTACACCTTC. Its translation: CASSQSRETRVSNYGYTF. Supplemented by reference TRBV5-1 and TRBJ1-2, the full variable domain reads KAGVTQTPRYLIKTRGQQVTLSCSPISGHRSVSWYQQTPGQGLQFLFEYFSETQRNKGNFPGRFSGRQFSNSRSEMNVSTLELGDSALYLCASSQSRETRVSNYGYTFGSGTRLTVV.

V and J are TRBV2 and TRBJ2-1; D might be TRBD2 (5 bases). Germline CDR1 is SNHLY and CDR2 is FYNNEI. The V end lost 10 bases, the J end lost 5 bases, and 9 bases lay between the germline ends. There are 11 residues in the CDR3. The CDR3 loop reads CATRGDNEQFF. CDR3 bases: TGTGCCACCCGGGGAGACAATGAGCAGTTCTTC.

The chain is built from TRBV6-5 and TRBJ1-2; TRBD1 matches 7 bases. V lost 6 bases to trimming and J lost 4 bases; unmatched junction nucleotides: 5. In germline, CDR1 is MNHEY, CDR2 SVGAGI. This CDR3 contains 13 residues. The CDR3 sequence: CASRMTGSYGYTF. In DNA form, the CDR3 reads TGTGCCAGCAGGATGACAGGGTCCTATGGCTACACCTTC.

For the CDR3, the DNA is TGTGCCAGCAGTGAAGTATTCTTAGGTAGCGGGGGTAAGACCCAGTACTTC. It is translated as CASSEVFLGSGGKTQYF. The genes are TRBV6-1 and TRBJ2-5; TRBD2 aligns across 9 bases. The CDR3 has 17 residues. Germline assignment: CDR1 MNHNS and CDR2 SASEGT. V shed 1 base, J shed 6 bases, and the junction held 12 bases outside the gene matches.

The rearrangement links TRBV2 to TRBJ1-2; the D gene is possibly TRBD1 (5 bases). The germline CDR1 and CDR2 sequences are SNHLY and FYNNEI. V was shortened by 4 bases and J by 4 bases, with 10 bases between the two germline ends. The CDR3 consists of 13 residues. The CDR3 here is CASSGGVTYGYTF. The CDR3 coding sequence is TGTGCCAGCAGTGGGGGGGTAACCTATGGCTACACCTTC. The full variable domain, with the rest looked up from reference TRBV2 and TRBJ1-2, is EPEVTQTPSHQVTQMGQEVILRCVPISNHLYFYWYRQILGQKVEFLVSFYNNEISEKSEIFDDQFSVERPDGSNFTLKIRSTKLEDSAMYFCASSGGVTYGYTFGSGTRLTVV.

The chain combines TRBV4-2 with TRBJ1-2, with no clear D. Germline V gene sequence: CDR1 LGHNA, CDR2 YNFKEQ. Trimming removed 3 bases at V and 6 bases at J, with 14 bases between. This CDR3 is 14 amino acids long. CDR3 protein: CASSQERTGDGYTF. The CDR3 nucleotides are TGTGCCAGCAGCCAGGAAAGGACGGGAGATGGCTACACCTTC.

This clone has just one count. The CDR3 sequence: CASSPRLAGEIPYEQYF. The CDR3 DNA reads as TGTGCCAGCAGCCCCCGACTAGCGGGAGAGATACCCTACGAGCAGTACTTC. The J gene is TRBJ2-7, the V gene TRBV11-2; TRBD2 agrees at 12 bases. CDR1 is SGHAT and CDR2 is FQNNGV in the germline V gene. The CDR3 loop spans 17 amino acids. Losses at the gene ends were 5 bases for V and 2 bases for J; bases not matched to a gene: 10.

The V and J genes are TRBV5-8 and TRBJ2-7; D remains unclear. Germline V lookup: CDR1 SGHTS, CDR2 YDEGEE. Trimming took 2 bases from V and 2 from J, leaving 11 bases between them. The CDR3 is made up of 14 amino acids. This chain's CDR3 is CASSFDLTTYEQYV. The DNA for the CDR3 is TGTGCCAGCAGCTTTGACCTCACTACCTACGAGCAGTACGTC.

The J gene is TRBJ2-1, the V gene TRBV10-2, with 12 bases fitting TRBD2. The trim removed 6 bases at V and 7 bases at J, leaving 4 bases unmatched. The CDR3 sequence is 14 residues long. The germline gives CDR1 WSHSY, CDR2 SAAADI. The CDR3 region is CASRATSGSNEQFF. Here the CDR3 DNA reads TGCGCCAGCAGGGCGACTAGCGGGAGTAATGAGCAGTTCTTC.

The chain recombines TRBV6-4 with TRBJ1-6; 8 nucleotides align to TRBD1. CDR1 MRHNA and CDR2 SNTAGT come from the germline V gene. Trimming removed 3 bases from V and 9 bases from J; junction bases left unmatched: 7. The CDR3 runs 15 residues. The CDR3 spells CASSESDRGSSPLHF. CDR3 DNA sequence: TGTGCCAGCAGTGAATCCGACAGGGGCAGTTCACCCCTCCACTTT.

The chain employs TRBV4-3 and TRBJ2-1; 13 bases are shared with TRBD2. CDR1 and CDR2 from the germline V gene are LGHNA and YSLEER. The CDR3 loop spans 15 amino acids. V gave up 4 bases and J gave up 6 bases; unmatched junction bases: 3. Here the CDR3 DNA reads TGCGCCAGCAGCCTCGGACTAGCGGGAGTCAATGAGCAGTTCTTC. Translation: CASSLGLAGVNEQFF.

The rearrangement joins TRBV28 to TRBJ1-2, with D maybe TRBD1 (5 bases). CDR1 MDHEN and CDR2 SYDVKM come from the germline V gene. Trimming stripped 5 bases from V and 1 base from J, with 11 bases between. The CDR3 has 14 amino acids. CDR3 amino acids: CASSPTGGNYGYTF. Written as DNA, the CDR3 is TGTGCCAGCAGTCCCACCGGGGGTAACTATGGCTACACCTTC.

The chain has TRBV7-9 and TRBJ1-1, with TRBD1 matching over 9 bases. Trimming removed 5 bases from V and 3 bases from J; junction bases left unmatched: 7. The CDR3 consists of 15 residues. CDR1 is SEHNR, CDR2 FQNEAQ, per germline (reference sequence). The CDR3 protein is CASSPWDRDHTEAFF. The CDR3 coding sequence is TGTGCCAGCAGCCCTTGGGACAGGGACCACACTGAAGCTTTCTTT.

V usage is TRBV19 and J usage is TRBJ2-1; a possible D gene is TRBD1 (6 bases). From germline, CDR1 is LNHDA and CDR2 SQIVND (reference sequence). The V end was cut by 3 bases, the J end by 9 bases, with 15 bases between. The CDR3 runs to 14 residues. The CDR3 protein is CASSMRQVHIEQFF. In DNA form, the CDR3 reads TGTGCCAGTAGTATGCGACAGGTTCACATTGAGCAGTTCTTC.

The chain links TRBV11-2 to TRBJ1-2, with no clear D. CDR3 length: 12 residues. Germline V gene lookup returns CDR1 SGHAT and CDR2 FQNNGV. V gave up 1 base and J gave up 5 bases, with 5 bases separating them. CDR3 nucleotides: TGTGCCAGCAGCTTAGCCAGTTATGGCTACACCTTC. Amino acid sequence: CASSLASYGYTF.